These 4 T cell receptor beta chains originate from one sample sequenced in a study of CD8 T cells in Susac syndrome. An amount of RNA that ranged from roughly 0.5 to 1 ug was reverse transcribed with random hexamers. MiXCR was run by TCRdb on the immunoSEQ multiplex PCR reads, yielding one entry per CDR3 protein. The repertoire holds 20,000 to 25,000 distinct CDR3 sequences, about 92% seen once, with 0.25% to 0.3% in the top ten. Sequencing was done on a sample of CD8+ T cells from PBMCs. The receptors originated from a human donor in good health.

The CDR3 region has the DNA TGTGCCAGCAGCCGGACAAGGACAGGGGGCATAGATACGCAGTATTTT. Amino acid sequence: CASSRTRTGGIDTQYF. The chain has TRBV9 and TRBJ2-3; 11 positions agree with TRBD1. CDR1 is SGDLS and CDR2 is YYNGEE in the germline V gene. The trim removed 4 bases at V and 5 bases at J, leaving 9 bases unmatched. CDR3 length: 16 amino acids. Using reference TRBV9 and TRBJ2-3 for the parts outside the CDR3, the full variable domain is DSGVTQTPKHLITATGQRVTLRCSPRSGDLSVYWYQQSLDQGLQFLIQYYNGEERAKGNILERFSAQQFPDLHSELNLSSLELGDSALYFCASSRTRTGGIDTQYFGPGTRLTVL.

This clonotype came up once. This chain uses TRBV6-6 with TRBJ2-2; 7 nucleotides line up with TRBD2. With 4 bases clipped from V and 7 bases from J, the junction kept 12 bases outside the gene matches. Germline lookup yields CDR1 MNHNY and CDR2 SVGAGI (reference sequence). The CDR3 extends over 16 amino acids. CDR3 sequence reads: CASSSLFTRGDGELFF. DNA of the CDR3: TGTGCCAGCAGTTCCCTCTTCACCCGGGGGGACGGGGAGCTGTTTTTT.

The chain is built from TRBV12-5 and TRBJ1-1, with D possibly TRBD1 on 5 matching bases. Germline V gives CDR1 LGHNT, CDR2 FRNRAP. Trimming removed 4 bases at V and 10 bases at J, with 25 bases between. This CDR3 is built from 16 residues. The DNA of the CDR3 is TGTGCTAGTGGTTCGAATGTTTTTGATGTAGGGGCAGGAGCTTTCTTT. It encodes CASGSNVFDVGAGAFF.

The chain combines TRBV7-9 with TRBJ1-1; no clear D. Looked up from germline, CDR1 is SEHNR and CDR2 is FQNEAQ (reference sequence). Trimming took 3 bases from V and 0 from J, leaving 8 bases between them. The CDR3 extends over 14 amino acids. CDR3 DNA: TGTGCCAGCAGCTTTGGAGGGCTGAACACTGAAGCTTTCTTT. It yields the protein CASSFGGLNTEAFF.